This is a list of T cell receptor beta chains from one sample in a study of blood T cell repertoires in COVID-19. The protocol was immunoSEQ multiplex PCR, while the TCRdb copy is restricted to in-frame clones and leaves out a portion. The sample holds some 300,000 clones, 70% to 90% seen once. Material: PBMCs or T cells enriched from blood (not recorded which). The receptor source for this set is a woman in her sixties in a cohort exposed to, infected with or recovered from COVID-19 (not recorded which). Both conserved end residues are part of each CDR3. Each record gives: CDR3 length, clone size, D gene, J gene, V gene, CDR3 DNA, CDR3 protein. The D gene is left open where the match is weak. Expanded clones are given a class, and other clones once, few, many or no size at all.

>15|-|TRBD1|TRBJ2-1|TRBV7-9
TGTGCCAGCAGCTCGGACAGGACCGCCTACAATGAGCAGTTCTTC
CASSSDRTAYNEQFF
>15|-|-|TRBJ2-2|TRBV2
TGTGCCAGCAGTGAATTTATGAGGTTGGCCGGGGAGCTGTTTTTT
CASSEFMRLAGELFF
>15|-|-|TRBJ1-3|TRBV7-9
TGTGCCAGCAGCAGCACAGGGTCATCTGGAAACACCATATATTTT
CASSSTGSSGNTIYF
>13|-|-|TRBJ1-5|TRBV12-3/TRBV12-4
TGTGCCAGCACCGAACAGAACAATCAGCCCCAGCATTTT
CASTEQNNQPQHF
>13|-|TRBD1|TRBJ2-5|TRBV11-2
TGTGCCAGCGGAAGGACAGGAAAAGAGACCCAGTACTTC
CASGRTGKETQYF
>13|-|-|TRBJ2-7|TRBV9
TGTGCCAGCAGCGTAGCTACTAATTCCGAGCAGTACTTC
CASSVATNSEQYF
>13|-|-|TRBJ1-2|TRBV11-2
TGTGCCAGCAGTGGGAGGGTACACTATGGCTACACCTTC
CASSGRVHYGYTF
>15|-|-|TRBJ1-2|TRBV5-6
TGTGCCAGCAGCTATGACAGGAAATCAAGGGATGGCTACACCTTC
CASSYDRKSRDGYTF
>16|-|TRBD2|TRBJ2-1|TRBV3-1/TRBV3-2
TGTGCCAGCAGCCAAGCCGGGAGCGGGAGGGCCGATGAGCAGTTCTTC
CASSQAGSGRADEQFF
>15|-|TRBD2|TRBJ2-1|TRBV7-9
TGTGCCAGCAGCTTAGTGTTAGCGGGAGAAAATGAGCAGTTCTTC
CASSLVLAGENEQFF
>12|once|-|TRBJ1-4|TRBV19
TGTGCCAGTAGTATAGAGGGGCGGAAACTGTTTTTT
CASSIEGRKLFF
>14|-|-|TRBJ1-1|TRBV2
TGTGCCAGCAGGATTTACAGGCTGAACACTGAAGCTTTCTTT
CASRIYRLNTEAFF
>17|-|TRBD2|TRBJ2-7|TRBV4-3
TGCGCCAGCAGCCAAGATCGGGCTAGCGGGAGCTCCTACGAGCAGTACTTC
CASSQDRASGSSYEQYF
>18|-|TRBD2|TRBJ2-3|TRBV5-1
TGCGCCAGCAGCTTGGAGACTTATGCGGGAGGGCCAAGGGATACGCAGTATTTT
CASSLETYAGGPRDTQYF
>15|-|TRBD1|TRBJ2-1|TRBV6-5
TGTGCCAGCAGTTCCCCCCGGACAGGGGGTAATGAGCAGTTCTTC
CASSSPRTGGNEQFF
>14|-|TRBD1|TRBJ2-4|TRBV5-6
TGTGCCAGCAGACTTCGCCGGGACAGGAACATTCAGTACTTC
CASRLRRDRNIQYF
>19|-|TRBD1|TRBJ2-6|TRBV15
TGTGCCACCAGCAGGGGTTCCGGACAGGTGATCTCTGGGGCCAACGTCCTGACTTTC
CATSRGSGQVISGANVLTF
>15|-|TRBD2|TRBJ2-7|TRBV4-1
TGCGCCAGCAGCCAAGACTTAGCGGGAGCCCGCGAGCAGTACTTC
CASSQDLAGAREQYF
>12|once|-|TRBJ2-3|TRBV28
TGTGCCAGCAGGCGGTCCCCAGATACGCAGTATTTT
CASRRSPDTQYF
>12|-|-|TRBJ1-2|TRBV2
TGTGCCATATCCACAGGGACCTATGGCTACACCTTC
CAISTGTYGYTF
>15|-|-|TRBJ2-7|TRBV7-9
TGTGCCAGCAGCTTAGTGAGGGATTCGACCTACGAGCAGTACTTC
CASSLVRDSTYEQYF
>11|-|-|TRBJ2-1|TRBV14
TGTGCCAGCAGCCAGGGAGGTGAGCAGTTCTTC
CASSQGGEQFF
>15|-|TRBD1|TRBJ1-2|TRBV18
TGTGCCAGCTCACCACCGTCTCAGGGGGGTTATGGCTACACCTTC
CASSPPSQGGYGYTF
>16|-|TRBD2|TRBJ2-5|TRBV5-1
TGCGCCAGCAGCTTGGGTGCGGGAGCAGGCCAAGAGACCCAGTACTTC
CASSLGAGAGQETQYF
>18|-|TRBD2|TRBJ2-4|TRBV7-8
TGTGCCAGCAGCTGGGGACAACTAGCGGGAGGGCGGGGGAACATTCAGTACTTC
CASSWGQLAGGRGNIQYF
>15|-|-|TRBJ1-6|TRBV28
TGTGCCAGCAACGAACAGCCTGTCTATAATTCACCCCTCCACTTT
CASNEQPVYNSPLHF
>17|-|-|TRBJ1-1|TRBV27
TGTGCCAGCAGTTTGAGGAGCCAGCAGAAAGGGAACACTGAAGCTTTCTTT
CASSLRSQQKGNTEAFF
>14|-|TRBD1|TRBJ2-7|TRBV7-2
TGTGCCAGCAGTTTTTACAGGGGTGTGGACGAGCAGTACTTC
CASSFYRGVDEQYF
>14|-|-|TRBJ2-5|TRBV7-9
TGTGCCAGCAGCTTAGGGGTGGGAGGAGAGACCCAGTACTTC
CASSLGVGGETQYF
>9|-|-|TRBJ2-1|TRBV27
TGTGCCTGGGCCTATGAGCAGTTCTTC
CAWAYEQFF
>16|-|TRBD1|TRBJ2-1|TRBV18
TGTGCCAGCTCCCGGGACAGGGGGCAAAATACCAATGAGCAGTTCTTC
CASSRDRGQNTNEQFF
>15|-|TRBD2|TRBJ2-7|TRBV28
TGTGCCAGCAGTTCGGGACTAGCAGCGACCTACGAGCAGTACTTC
CASSSGLAATYEQYF
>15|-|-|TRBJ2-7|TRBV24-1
TGTGCCACCAGTGATTCCCGCAGGGGATCCTACGAGCAGTACTTC
CATSDSRRGSYEQYF
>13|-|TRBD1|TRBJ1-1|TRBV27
TGTGCCAGCAGGCCAGGGGGCAGGACTGAAGCTTTCTTT
CASRPGGRTEAFF
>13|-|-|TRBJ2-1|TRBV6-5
TGTGCCAGCAGTTACTCACACGGGAATGAGCAGTTCTTC
CASSYSHGNEQFF
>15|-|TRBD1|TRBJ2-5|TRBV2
TGTGCCAGCAGTGGTACGGGACAGGGGAAAGAGACCCAGTACTTC
CASSGTGQGKETQYF
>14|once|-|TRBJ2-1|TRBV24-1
TGTGCCACCAGTGATTCCGACTGGAGGGGTGAGCAGTTCTTC
CATSDSDWRGEQFF
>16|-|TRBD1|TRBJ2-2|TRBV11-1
TGTGCCAGCAGCCCTCGGGACAGGGGCAGCACCGGGGAGCTGTTTTTT
CASSPRDRGSTGELFF
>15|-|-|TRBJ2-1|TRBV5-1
TGCGCCAGCAGGTCGGGCCTCGGGGGATACAATGAGCAGTTCTTC
CASRSGLGGYNEQFF
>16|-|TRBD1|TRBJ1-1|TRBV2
TGTGCCAGCAGTAAACCGGGACAGGGAGGCACCACTGAAGCTTTCTTT
CASSKPGQGGTTEAFF
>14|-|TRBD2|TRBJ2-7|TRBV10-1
TGCGCCAGCAGTGAGGGGACGGGAGGCCTTCACCAGTACTTC
CASSEGTGGLHQYF
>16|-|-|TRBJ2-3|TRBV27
TGTGCCAGCAGTTTATTCGGGAAACAAGGCACAGATACGCAGTATTTT
CASSLFGKQGTDTQYF
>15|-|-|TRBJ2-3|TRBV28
TGTGCCAGCAGTTTTGGGGGCGCCCGCACAGATACGCAGTATTTT
CASSFGGARTDTQYF
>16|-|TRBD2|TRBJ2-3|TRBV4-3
TGCGCCAGCAGCCAGTTTAGCGGGACCGGGGGAGATACGCAGTATTTT
CASSQFSGTGGDTQYF
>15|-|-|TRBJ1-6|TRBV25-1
TGTGCCAGCAGCGCCAGGGATTGGGATAATTCACCCCTCCACTTT
CASSARDWDNSPLHF
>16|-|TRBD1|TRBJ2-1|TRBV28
TGTGCCAGCAGGGGACAGGGGATTTTCTCCTACAATGAGCAGTTCTTC
CASRGQGIFSYNEQFF
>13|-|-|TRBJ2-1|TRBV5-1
TGCGCCAGCAGCCCCGACAACAACAATGAGCAGTTCTTC
CASSPDNNNEQFF
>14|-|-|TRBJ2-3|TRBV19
TGTGCCAGTAGTATCACTAGTCGCTCAGATACGCAGTATTTT
CASSITSRSDTQYF
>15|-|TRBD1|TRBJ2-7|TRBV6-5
TGTGCCAGCAGCGTAGTGGACAGGGGCCTCTACGAGCAGTACTTC
CASSVVDRGLYEQYF
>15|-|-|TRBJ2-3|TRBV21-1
TGTGCCAGCAGCAAAAAGGTACAGGGCACAGATACGCAGTATTTT
CASSKKVQGTDTQYF
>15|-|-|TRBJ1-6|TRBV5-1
TGCGCCAGCAGCTTAGCGGGGACTAGTAATTCACCCCTCCACTTT
CASSLAGTSNSPLHF